This is a list of T cell receptor beta chains from one sample in a study of blood T cell repertoires in COVID-19. The data were produced by immunoSEQ multiplex PCR, yet TCRdb's version contains in-frame clones alone and is incomplete. This sample has some 9,000 clones; approximately 83% occur once, and the top ten carry around 8%. The sequencing sample was made of peripheral blood. Every receptor here comes from a human donor in a cohort sampled during active COVID-19. Each CDR3 is given with its conserved first and last residue. D genes are given only for firm matches. Some rows mark clone size as missing; the rest say once, few, many or name a class of expanded clone.

length: 19
J: TRBJ2-1
D: TRBD2
size: .
V: TRBV18
CDR3: CASSPDPDILAGPYNEQFF
DNA: TGTGCCAGCTCACCCGACCCCGACATACTAGCGGGACCGTACAATGAGCAGTTCTTC

length: 13
J: TRBJ1-3
D: .
size: once
V: TRBV30
CDR3: CAWSFLSGNTIYF
DNA: TGTGCCTGGAGTTTCCTAAGCGGAAACACCATATATTTT

length: 15
J: TRBJ2-3
D: TRBD1
size: .
V: TRBV19
CDR3: CASSPTGTATDTQYF
DNA: TGTGCCAGTAGTCCGACCGGGACAGCCACAGATACGCAGTATTTT

length: 14
J: TRBJ2-2
D: TRBD1
size: .
V: TRBV27
CDR3: CASSYRGDTGELFF
DNA: TGTGCCAGTTCGTACAGGGGCGACACCGGGGAGCTGTTTTTT

length: 14
J: TRBJ2-5
D: TRBD2
size: .
V: TRBV3-1/TRBV3-2
CDR3: CASSQILAAETQYF
DNA: TGTGCCAGCAGCCAAATACTAGCGGCAGAGACCCAGTACTTC

length: 14
J: TRBJ2-7
D: TRBD2
size: .
V: TRBV7-2
CDR3: CASLTSGRSYEQYF
DNA: TGTGCCAGCCTTACTAGCGGGCGCTCCTACGAGCAGTACTTC

length: 13
J: TRBJ2-1
D: .
size: .
V: TRBV19
CDR3: CASSIGRSNEQFF
DNA: TGTGCCAGTAGTATTGGGAGGTCCAATGAGCAGTTCTTC

length: 16
J: TRBJ2-7
D: .
size: .
V: TRBV18
CDR3: CASSLQVAGTGEEQYF
DNA: TGTGCCAGCTCACTCCAAGTGGCCGGGACTGGAGAGGAGCAGTACTTC

length: 15
J: TRBJ1-6
D: TRBD1
size: .
V: TRBV7-8
CDR3: CASSLGQGVNSPLHF
DNA: TGTGCCAGCAGCTTAGGCCAGGGGGTGAATTCACCCCTCCACTTT

length: 13
J: TRBJ2-5
D: .
size: once
V: TRBV12-3/TRBV12-4
CDR3: CASSFWGGETQYF
DNA: TGTGCCAGCAGTTTCTGGGGAGGCGAGACCCAGTACTTC

length: 13
J: TRBJ1-5
D: TRBD1
size: once
V: TRBV2
CDR3: CASNGDRDQPQHF
DNA: TGTGCCAGCAACGGGGACAGGGATCAGCCCCAGCATTTT

length: 15
J: TRBJ1-4
D: .
size: .
V: TRBV4-1
CDR3: CASSPGGGGDEKLFF
DNA: TGCGCCAGCAGCCCCGGAGGGGGAGGGGATGAAAAACTGTTTTTT

length: 15
J: TRBJ2-7
D: TRBD1
size: .
V: TRBV19
CDR3: CASSSSGTGGAEQYF
DNA: TGTGCCAGTAGTTCGTCCGGGACAGGGGGCGCCGAGCAGTACTTC

length: 15
J: TRBJ1-1
D: TRBD1
size: .
V: TRBV28
CDR3: CASSSTGAEITEAFF
DNA: TGTGCCAGCAGTTCGACAGGGGCTGAGATCACTGAAGCTTTCTTT

length: 14
J: TRBJ2-1
D: TRBD2
size: .
V: TRBV5-6
CDR3: CASSSGLARNEQFF
DNA: TGTGCCAGCAGCTCCGGACTAGCGCGAAATGAGCAGTTCTTC

length: 14
J: TRBJ1-3
D: .
size: .
V: TRBV19
CDR3: CASRPTGSGNTIYF
DNA: TGTGCCAGTAGGCCCACAGGGTCTGGAAACACCATATATTTT

length: 16
J: TRBJ2-4
D: .
size: .
V: TRBV15
CDR3: CATSNSVRLAKNIQYF
DNA: TGTGCCACCAGCAACTCGGTACGTCTAGCCAAAAACATTCAGTACTTC

length: 13
J: TRBJ1-1
D: .
size: once
V: TRBV15
CDR3: CATSGTGFTEAFF
DNA: TGTGCCACCAGCGGTACAGGTTTCACTGAAGCTTTCTTT

length: 17
J: TRBJ2-3
D: TRBD1
size: .
V: TRBV27
CDR3: CASSPATGTGLGDTQYF
DNA: TGTGCCAGCAGCCCCGCAACCGGGACAGGGCTTGGAGATACGCAGTATTTT

length: 15
J: TRBJ1-2
D: .
size: .
V: TRBV9
CDR3: CASSVGGQPNYGYTF
DNA: TGTGCCAGCAGCGTAGGAGGACAGCCAAACTATGGCTACACCTTC

length: 14
J: TRBJ1-5
D: TRBD1
size: .
V: TRBV27
CDR3: CASSEQGAGQPQHF
DNA: TGTGCCAGCAGTGAACAGGGGGCAGGACAGCCCCAGCATTTT

length: 17
J: TRBJ2-4
D: .
size: .
V: TRBV5-4
CDR3: CASSLGSIGDVGNIQYF
DNA: TGTGCCAGCAGCTTGGGATCAATAGGGGATGTGGGGAACATTCAGTACTTC

length: 13
J: TRBJ2-1
D: TRBD1
size: .
V: TRBV27
CDR3: CASGQGAVNEQFF
DNA: TGTGCGTCCGGACAGGGGGCTGTCAATGAGCAGTTCTTC

length: 15
J: TRBJ1-5
D: .
size: .
V: TRBV27
CDR3: CASSLRSNSNQPQHF
DNA: TGTGCCAGCAGTTTAAGGAGTAATAGCAATCAGCCCCAGCATTTT

length: 18
J: TRBJ2-3
D: .
size: .
V: TRBV24-1
CDR3: CATSDPPGHGQVTDTQYF
DNA: TGTGCCACCAGTGATCCCCCAGGACACGGCCAAGTCACAGATACGCAGTATTTT

length: 18
J: TRBJ1-1
D: .
size: .
V: TRBV7-2
CDR3: CASIFDTPAGVENTEAFF
DNA: TGTGCCAGCATCTTCGACACTCCTGCGGGCGTGGAGAACACTGAAGCTTTCTTT

length: 15
J: TRBJ2-1
D: TRBD2
size: .
V: TRBV9
CDR3: CASSQSGSVGNEQFF
DNA: TGTGCCAGCAGCCAAAGCGGGAGTGTCGGAAATGAGCAGTTCTTC

length: 15
J: TRBJ2-7
D: .
size: .
V: TRBV4-1
CDR3: CASSQDRLRAYEQYF
DNA: TGCGCCAGCAGCCAAGATCGCCTCAGGGCCTACGAGCAGTACTTC

length: 15
J: TRBJ2-7
D: TRBD1
size: .
V: TRBV5-6
CDR3: CASSPAGGVGYEQYF
DNA: TGTGCCAGCAGCCCGGCAGGGGGCGTGGGCTACGAGCAGTACTTC

length: 15
J: TRBJ1-2
D: TRBD1
size: .
V: TRBV5-5
CDR3: CASSGGQETNYGYTF
DNA: TGTGCCAGCAGCGGAGGACAGGAGACTAACTATGGCTACACCTTC

length: 19
J: TRBJ2-6
D: TRBD2
size: .
V: TRBV4-1
CDR3: CASSPQPAGEFSGANVLTF
DNA: TGCGCCAGCAGCCCCCAACCAGCGGGAGAGTTCTCTGGGGCCAACGTCCTGACTTTC

length: 14
J: TRBJ1-6
D: .
size: .
V: TRBV18
CDR3: CASSQQEGESPLHF
DNA: TGTGCCAGCTCACAACAAGAAGGAGAATCACCCCTCCACTTT

length: 13
J: TRBJ2-1
D: TRBD1
size: once
V: TRBV7-9
CDR3: CASSLGHRGLVVF
DNA: TGTGCCAGCAGTTTAGGGCACAGGGGGCTGGTCGTCTTC

length: 17
J: TRBJ1-5
D: .
size: .
V: TRBV5-8
CDR3: CASSLAWAEPVVWPQHF
DNA: TGTGCCAGCAGCTTGGCTTGGGCAGAACCCGTCGTATGGCCCCAGCATTTT

length: 14
J: TRBJ1-5
D: TRBD1
size: .
V: TRBV28
CDR3: CASSLGQGVQPQHF
DNA: TGTGCCAGCAGTTTGGGGCAGGGGGTTCAGCCCCAGCATTTT

length: 11
J: TRBJ2-7
D: TRBD1
size: .
V: TRBV20-1
CDR3: CSGTGSYEQYF
DNA: TGCAGTGGGACAGGCTCCTACGAGCAGTACTTC

length: 14
J: TRBJ2-1
D: .
size: .
V: TRBV15
CDR3: CATSRSGVGNEQFF
DNA: TGTGCCACCAGCAGGTCGGGAGTAGGTAATGAGCAGTTCTTC

length: 16
J: TRBJ2-1
D: TRBD1
size: .
V: TRBV7-2
CDR3: CASSLGGTGSYNEQFF
DNA: TGTGCCAGCAGCTTAGGCGGGACAGGGTCCTACAATGAGCAGTTCTTC

length: 13
J: TRBJ1-2
D: .
size: .
V: TRBV12-3/TRBV12-4
CDR3: CASSSTGSYGYTF
DNA: TGTGCCAGCAGCTCTACAGGGAGCTATGGCTACACCTTC

length: 15
J: TRBJ2-3
D: .
size: .
V: TRBV19
CDR3: CASSLGAGNTDTQYF
DNA: TGTGCCAGTAGTCTCGGCGCGGGAAACACAGATACGCAGTATTTT

length: 15
J: TRBJ2-7
D: TRBD2
size: few
V: TRBV25-1
CDR3: CASSEASGSFYEQYF
DNA: TGTGCCAGCAGTGAAGCTAGCGGGAGCTTCTACGAGCAGTACTTC

length: 16
J: TRBJ1-6
D: TRBD1
size: .
V: TRBV7-8
CDR3: CASSLVVTGANSPLHF
DNA: TGTGCCAGCAGCTTAGTTGTGACAGGGGCTAATTCACCCCTCCACTTT

length: 16
J: TRBJ2-5
D: TRBD2
size: .
V: TRBV9
CDR3: CASSVGVAGYQETQYF
DNA: TGTGCCAGCAGCGTAGGGGTAGCGGGGTACCAAGAGACCCAGTACTTC

length: 12
J: TRBJ2-3
D: .
size: few
V: TRBV12-3/TRBV12-4
CDR3: CASNYFPDTQYF
DNA: TGTGCCAGCAATTACTTCCCGGATACGCAGTATTTT

length: 16
J: TRBJ2-7
D: TRBD2
size: .
V: TRBV27
CDR3: CASSFGTSGRNNEQYF
DNA: TGTGCCAGCAGTTTTGGGACTAGCGGGAGAAATAACGAGCAGTACTTC

length: 11
J: TRBJ2-7
D: TRBD1
size: .
V: TRBV20-1
CDR3: CSAKDRDSQYF
DNA: TGCAGTGCTAAGGACAGGGATAGCCAGTACTTC

length: 10
J: TRBJ1-1
D: .
size: few
V: TRBV3-1/TRBV3-2
CDR3: CGAGDTEAFF
DNA: TGTGGGGCGGGGGACACTGAAGCTTTCTTT

length: 16
J: TRBJ2-3
D: TRBD2
size: .
V: TRBV11-2
CDR3: CASSLAGGLFTDTQYF
DNA: TGTGCCAGCAGCTTAGCGGGGGGACTATTCACAGATACGCAGTATTTT

length: 15
J: TRBJ2-3
D: TRBD2
size: once
V: TRBV28
CDR3: CASRTGTSVGDTQYF
DNA: TGTGCCAGCAGGACCGGGACTAGCGTTGGAGATACGCAGTATTTT

length: 16
J: TRBJ2-3
D: TRBD2
size: .
V: TRBV18
CDR3: CASSPPPGLFTDTQYF
DNA: TGTGCCAGCTCACCACCCCCGGGACTATTCACAGATACGCAGTATTTT

length: 15
J: TRBJ2-5
D: .
size: .
V: TRBV2
CDR3: CASSEAAQDQETQYF
DNA: TGTGCCAGCAGTGAAGCGGCGCAGGACCAAGAGACCCAGTACTTC

length: 14
J: TRBJ2-5
D: .
size: .
V: TRBV7-9
CDR3: CASSLRPGSETQYF
DNA: TGTGCCAGCAGCCTCCGCCCAGGGTCGGAGACCCAGTACTTC

length: 15
J: TRBJ2-5
D: .
size: once
V: TRBV6-5
CDR3: CASSYSTGDQETQYF
DNA: TGTGCCAGCAGTTACTCGACAGGAGACCAAGAGACCCAGTACTTC

length: 21
J: TRBJ2-1
D: .
size: .
V: TRBV9
CDR3: CASSGTGTQNEGVRLANEQFF
DNA: TGTGCCAGCAGCGGTACCGGGACCCAGAACGAGGGGGTGAGGCTCGCGAATGAGCAGTTCTTC

length: 12
J: TRBJ1-1
D: .
size: .
V: TRBV7-9
CDR3: CASSTVSTEAFF
DNA: TGTGCCAGCAGTACAGTTTCCACTGAAGCTTTCTTT

length: 11
J: TRBJ2-1
D: .
size: medium-sized
V: TRBV7-9
CDR3: CASSPANEQFF
DNA: TGTGCCAGCAGCCCAGCGAATGAGCAGTTCTTC

length: 20
J: TRBJ2-1
D: TRBD2
size: .
V: TRBV5-1
CDR3: CASSWGGLAGPPLSYNEQFF
DNA: TGCGCCAGCAGCTGGGGGGGACTAGCGGGACCCCCTTTGAGCTACAATGAGCAGTTCTTC